The clone carrying this T cell receptor beta chain occurred many times. TCRdb re-called the 5' RACE reads with MiXCR, one entry per CDR3 protein. This sample carries hundreds of thousands of distinct CDR3 sequences, more than 6.5% of them seen once, and the ten largest clones take around 0.98%. These data originate in a study of identical twins. Deletions cut 7 bases from V and 6 bases from J, with 10 bases between. The CDR3 loop spans 12 amino acids. This sample also belongs to another study, concerning yellow fever vaccine responses in identical twins.

The sequencing input was PBMCs. This TCR came from a woman aged 18-35 years in good health. The chain combines TRBV12-3 or TRBV12-4 with TRBJ1-5; D is possibly TRBD1 (6 bases). This CDR3 is CASKTGSQPQHF. CDR3 DNA sequence: TGTGCCAGCAAAACAGGGAGTCAGCCCCAGCATTTT.